The sequence of this T cell receptor beta chain was determined in a study of chemoradiotherapy in HPV16-positive cancers. Study details: Candidate HPV-specific T-cell clones and common TCR motifs came from functional assays in two HPV16-positive patients. Study-wide results and limits: Candidate HPV-specific clones and E7-related TCR motifs grew in tumor during treatment. Functional assays defining HPV-specific T cells used only a couple of HPV16-positive patients.

As to this clone: The antigen is undetermined.

Clones were sequenced by immunoSEQ multiplex PCR, and TCRdb holds only the in-frame ones, with some missing. Of 15,000 to 20,000 clones listed, over 70% were seen once; the top ten hold 1% to 1.5%. This TCR derives from a human donor with HPV-associated anogenital cancer. This specimen was taken from a patient who underwent chemoradiotherapy.

The CDR3 DNA reads TGTGCCAGCAGCTCCCGGGGACCTACCCTAGACAACAATGAGCAGTTCTTC. Protein product: CASSSRGPTLDNNEQFF. The rearrangement uses TRBV7-2 and TRBJ2-1; D possibly matches TRBD1 or TRBD2 (5 bases each). This CDR3 is 17 amino acids long. Deletions cut 4 bases from V and 5 bases from J, with 21 bases between. Germline CDR1 SGHTA, CDR2 FQGNSA.